These T cell receptor beta chains were read from a single sample in a study of blood T cell repertoires in COVID-19. The repertoire was sequenced with immunoSEQ multiplex PCR; TCRdb's copy has only in-frame clones and lacks some. The data hold approximately 250,000 clones, with about nine tenths observed a single time. Sequencing was carried out using PBMCs or T cells enriched from blood (not recorded which). Receptor source: a woman aged 40 to 50 with acute COVID-19. The CDR3 runs from the conserved cysteine through the conserved F or W. A D gene is named only where the DNA matches it firmly. Rows may omit the clone size; those that give it use once, few, many or a size class.

d_gene: NA; abundance: once; j_gene: TRBJ2-1; v_gene: TRBV9; CDR3nt: TGTGCCAGCAGCCCCGGGGCGGGAAACAATGAGCAGTTCTTC; CDR3aa: CASSPGAGNNEQFF
d_gene: TRBD1; abundance: once; j_gene: TRBJ2-3; v_gene: TRBV19; CDR3nt: TGTGCCAGTAGCCACCCTGGGGACAGACGCACAGATACGCAGTATTTT; CDR3aa: CASSHPGDRRTDTQYF
d_gene: NA; abundance: NA; j_gene: TRBJ1-6; v_gene: TRBV28; CDR3nt: TGTGCCAGCAAGCAGGGTAATTCACCCCTCCACTTT; CDR3aa: CASKQGNSPLHF
d_gene: NA; abundance: NA; j_gene: TRBJ1-5; v_gene: TRBV10-3; CDR3nt: TGTGCCATCAGTGCAGACTATCAGGGGCAGCCCCAGCATTTT; CDR3aa: CAISADYQGQPQHF
d_gene: TRBD1; abundance: NA; j_gene: TRBJ2-4; v_gene: TRBV5-6; CDR3nt: TGTGCCAGCAGCCCGCTGACAGGGGGATACATTCAGTACTTC; CDR3aa: CASSPLTGGYIQYF
d_gene: TRBD2; abundance: once; j_gene: TRBJ2-5; v_gene: TRBV3-1/TRBV3-2; CDR3nt: TGTGCCAGCAGCCAGTTGCTAGCGGGAGGAGGAGAGACCCAGTACTTC; CDR3aa: CASSQLLAGGGETQYF
d_gene: NA; abundance: few; j_gene: TRBJ2-2; v_gene: TRBV6-4; CDR3nt: TGTGCCAGCAGTGGGCTAGCTGACACCGGGGAGCTGTTTTTT; CDR3aa: CASSGLADTGELFF
d_gene: NA; abundance: NA; j_gene: TRBJ1-1; v_gene: TRBV9; CDR3nt: TGTGCCAGCAGCGTAGAACGGGAGAACACTGAAGCTTTCTTT; CDR3aa: CASSVERENTEAFF
d_gene: NA; abundance: NA; j_gene: TRBJ1-6; v_gene: TRBV9; CDR3nt: TGTGCCAGCAGCCCGGACAGTTTCAGTTCACCCCTCCACTTT; CDR3aa: CASSPDSFSSPLHF
d_gene: NA; abundance: NA; j_gene: TRBJ1-2; v_gene: TRBV2; CDR3nt: TGTGCCAGCATGAGGAATAACTATGGCTACACCTTC; CDR3aa: CASMRNNYGYTF
d_gene: NA; abundance: NA; j_gene: TRBJ2-7; v_gene: TRBV5-5; CDR3nt: TGTGCCAGCAGCTCCATCCCGGGGGGCCGCGAGCAGTACTTC; CDR3aa: CASSSIPGGREQYF
d_gene: NA; abundance: NA; j_gene: TRBJ1-1; v_gene: TRBV19; CDR3nt: TGTGCCAGTAGTATAGTAAGTTGGGGCGCTGAAGCTTTCTTT; CDR3aa: CASSIVSWGAEAFF
d_gene: NA; abundance: NA; j_gene: TRBJ2-1; v_gene: TRBV13; CDR3nt: TGTGCCAGCTGCTCTCAGGAGGGGTCCTACAATGAGCAGTTCTTC; CDR3aa: CASCSQEGSYNEQFF
d_gene: TRBD2; abundance: NA; j_gene: TRBJ2-5; v_gene: TRBV27; CDR3nt: TGTGCCAGCAGTTTACTAGCGGGAGGGCCAGAGACCCAGTACTTC; CDR3aa: CASSLLAGGPETQYF
d_gene: NA; abundance: NA; j_gene: TRBJ2-5; v_gene: TRBV30; CDR3nt: TGTGCCTGGAGTGTAAAATATGGCAGTCAAGAGACCCAGTACTTC; CDR3aa: CAWSVKYGSQETQYF
d_gene: NA; abundance: NA; j_gene: TRBJ1-5; v_gene: TRBV14; CDR3nt: TGTGCCAGCAGCCGCGGACACAATCGACCCCAGCATTTT; CDR3aa: CASSRGHNRPQHF
d_gene: NA; abundance: NA; j_gene: TRBJ1-3; v_gene: TRBV7-9; CDR3nt: TGTGCCAGCAGCCCCCAGTTCGAATCCGTTGGAAACACCATATATTTT; CDR3aa: CASSPQFESVGNTIYF
d_gene: NA; abundance: NA; j_gene: TRBJ2-5; v_gene: TRBV10-2; CDR3nt: TGCGCCAGCAGTGAGTTCCGAGAGACCCAGTACTTC; CDR3aa: CASSEFRETQYF
d_gene: NA; abundance: NA; j_gene: TRBJ2-5; v_gene: TRBV19; CDR3nt: TGTGCCAGTAGTCTCACGGGATGGCAAGAGACCCAGTACTTC; CDR3aa: CASSLTGWQETQYF
d_gene: TRBD2; abundance: NA; j_gene: TRBJ2-1; v_gene: TRBV15; CDR3nt: TGTGCCACCAGCAGGGTGGGGGGGGACTCCTACAATGAGCAGTTCTTC; CDR3aa: CATSRVGGDSYNEQFF
d_gene: TRBD1; abundance: NA; j_gene: TRBJ1-3; v_gene: TRBV11-2; CDR3nt: TGTGCCAGCAGCTTAGAATGGACAGGCGGAAACACCATATATTTT; CDR3aa: CASSLEWTGGNTIYF
d_gene: TRBD1; abundance: NA; j_gene: TRBJ1-3; v_gene: TRBV5-1; CDR3nt: TGCGCCAGCAGCCGGACAGGGACCGTAAACTCTGGAAACACCATATATTTT; CDR3aa: CASSRTGTVNSGNTIYF
d_gene: NA; abundance: NA; j_gene: TRBJ2-3; v_gene: TRBV28; CDR3nt: TGTGCCATCGGAGGAGGATTCACAGATACGCAGTATTTT; CDR3aa: CAIGGGFTDTQYF
d_gene: TRBD1; abundance: NA; j_gene: TRBJ1-5; v_gene: TRBV19; CDR3nt: TGTGCCAGTAGCGGCAGGGGGTTGGATCAGCCCCAGCATTTT; CDR3aa: CASSGRGLDQPQHF
d_gene: NA; abundance: NA; j_gene: TRBJ2-5; v_gene: TRBV19; CDR3nt: TGTGCCAGTACCCGGGGTATTAGCGGAAAAGAGACCCAGTACTTC; CDR3aa: CASTRGISGKETQYF
d_gene: NA; abundance: NA; j_gene: TRBJ2-2; v_gene: TRBV5-1; CDR3nt: TGCGCCAGCAGCCCCCGGCCTGGAGCGGGGAACACCGGGGAGCTGTTTTTT; CDR3aa: CASSPRPGAGNTGELFF
d_gene: NA; abundance: NA; j_gene: TRBJ2-7; v_gene: TRBV5-8; CDR3nt: TGTGCCAGCAGCTTGGTTAACGGGTACGAGCAGTACTTC; CDR3aa: CASSLVNGYEQYF
d_gene: NA; abundance: NA; j_gene: TRBJ1-1; v_gene: TRBV5-6; CDR3nt: TGTGCCAGCAGCTTGGGATGGACAGCCTTTATGAACACTGAAGCTTTCTTT; CDR3aa: CASSLGWTAFMNTEAFF
d_gene: NA; abundance: NA; j_gene: TRBJ1-2; v_gene: TRBV28; CDR3nt: TGTGCCACCGGGGGATTGCGGGGCTACACCTTC; CDR3aa: CATGGLRGYTF
d_gene: NA; abundance: NA; j_gene: TRBJ2-5; v_gene: TRBV28; CDR3nt: TGTGCCAGCAGTTTCCGGGGAGAGACCCAGTACTTC; CDR3aa: CASSFRGETQYF
d_gene: NA; abundance: once; j_gene: TRBJ1-4; v_gene: TRBV28; CDR3nt: TGTGCCAGCAGCGAGCCGACAACTAATGAAAAACTGTTTTTT; CDR3aa: CASSEPTTNEKLFF
d_gene: NA; abundance: NA; j_gene: TRBJ2-3; v_gene: TRBV24-1; CDR3nt: TGTGCCACCAGTGATTTCCCCCGAACAGGGACAGATACGCAGTATTTT; CDR3aa: CATSDFPRTGTDTQYF
d_gene: NA; abundance: NA; j_gene: TRBJ2-1; v_gene: TRBV30; CDR3nt: TGTGCCTGGAGTATGCCGAGCTCCTACAATGAGCAGTTCTTC; CDR3aa: CAWSMPSSYNEQFF
d_gene: TRBD2; abundance: NA; j_gene: TRBJ2-5; v_gene: TRBV6-4; CDR3nt: TGTGCCAGCACTCGGACTAGCGGGAAAGAGACCCAGTACTTC; CDR3aa: CASTRTSGKETQYF
d_gene: TRBD2; abundance: NA; j_gene: TRBJ2-3; v_gene: TRBV27; CDR3nt: TGTGCCAGCAGCAATCTCGGACTAGCGGGCTCAGATACGCAGTATTTT; CDR3aa: CASSNLGLAGSDTQYF
d_gene: TRBD1; abundance: NA; j_gene: TRBJ1-5; v_gene: TRBV3-1/TRBV3-2; CDR3nt: TGTGCCAGCAGCCGGAGACAGGGCGGTCAGCCCCAGCATTTT; CDR3aa: CASSRRQGGQPQHF
d_gene: NA; abundance: NA; j_gene: TRBJ1-3; v_gene: TRBV3-1/TRBV3-2; CDR3nt: TGTGCCAGCAGCCAGGCCGCGGCCTCTGGAAACACCATATATTTT; CDR3aa: CASSQAAASGNTIYF
d_gene: NA; abundance: NA; j_gene: TRBJ1-2; v_gene: TRBV11-3; CDR3nt: TGTGCCAGCAGCTTAGCCAGACTAGGCGGCTACACCTTC; CDR3aa: CASSLARLGGYTF
d_gene: TRBD2; abundance: NA; j_gene: TRBJ2-3; v_gene: TRBV15; CDR3nt: TGTGCCACCAGTAAAGGACTAGCGGGAGGCGGCACAGATACGCAGTATTTT; CDR3aa: CATSKGLAGGGTDTQYF
d_gene: TRBD1; abundance: NA; j_gene: TRBJ1-2; v_gene: TRBV2; CDR3nt: TGTGCCAGCAGAGGGGACAGAGTTAACTATGGCTACACCTTC; CDR3aa: CASRGDRVNYGYTF
d_gene: TRBD2; abundance: NA; j_gene: TRBJ2-1; v_gene: TRBV7-2; CDR3nt: TGTGCCAGCAGCTCCTGGGCGGGAGTAGAGAATGAGCAGTTCTTC; CDR3aa: CASSSWAGVENEQFF
d_gene: TRBD1; abundance: NA; j_gene: TRBJ1-2; v_gene: TRBV29-1; CDR3nt: TGCAGCGCACAGAAGCTGCAGGACAGGGCTAACTATGGCTACACCTTC; CDR3aa: CSAQKLQDRANYGYTF